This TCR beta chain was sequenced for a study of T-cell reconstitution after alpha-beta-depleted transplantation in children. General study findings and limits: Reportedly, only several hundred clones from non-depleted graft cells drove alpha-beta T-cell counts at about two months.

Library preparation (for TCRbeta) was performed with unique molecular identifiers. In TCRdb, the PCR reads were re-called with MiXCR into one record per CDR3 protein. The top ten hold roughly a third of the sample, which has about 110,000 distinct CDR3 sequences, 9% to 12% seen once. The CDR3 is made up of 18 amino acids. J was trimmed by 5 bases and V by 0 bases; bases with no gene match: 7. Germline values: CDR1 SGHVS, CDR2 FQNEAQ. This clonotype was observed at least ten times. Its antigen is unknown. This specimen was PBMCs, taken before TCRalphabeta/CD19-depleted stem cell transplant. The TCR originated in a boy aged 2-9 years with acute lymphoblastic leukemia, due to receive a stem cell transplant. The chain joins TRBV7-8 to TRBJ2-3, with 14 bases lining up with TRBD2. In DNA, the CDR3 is TGTGCCAGCAGCTTAGCGCTGACTAGCGGGAGGGGTAAAGATACGCAGTATTTT. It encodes CASSLALTSGRGKDTQYF.